This TCR beta chain comes out of a study of blood T cell repertoires in COVID-19. The method was immunoSEQ multiplex PCR; TCRdb's version includes in-frame clones alone and lacks a portion of them. The sample contains 300,000 to 400,000 clones, approximately 90% of which appear only once. The length of the CDR3 is 16 residues. Germline V gene data show CDR1 as LNHNV and CDR2 as YYDKDF (reference sequence). V shed 0 bases and J 5 bases; nucleotides not matched to a gene: 8. Membership in each cohort depended on participant-reported clinical history. The rearrangement links TRBV15 to TRBJ2-3; 7 positions agree with TRBD2. The sequence was collected from a woman in her 30s with acute COVID-19. Sample: PBMCs or T cells enriched from blood (not recorded which). The CDR3 DNA follows: TGTGCCACCAGCAGAGATCGAGCGGGGTTTGTAGATACGCAGTATTTT. Translation: CATSRDRAGFVDTQYF.